This T cell receptor beta chain was found in a study of blood T cell repertoires in COVID-19. Study information: The samples span acute and convalescent COVID-19 from the United States, Italy and Spain. PBMCs, B-cell-depleted T cells, or T cells were the source of the cDNA or gDNA that made up the material.

How the authors handled the data: Amplified reference gene primers provided the basis for estimating nucleated cell counts. Assay: immunoSEQ multiplex PCR; the TCRdb copy retains only in-frame clones and omits some. That table gives V, J and clone size, and the DNA gave D and trimming. The profile shows some 100,000 clones, roughly 80% of them singletons. This CDR3 has 13 amino acids. V lost 5 bases, J lost 10 bases, and 8 bases stayed unmatched. Germline assignment: CDR1 SGHTA and CDR2 FQGTGA. Sequenced material: peripheral blood. The clonotype was recovered from a man older than 75 with active or convalescent COVID-19. The V gene is TRBV7-3, the J gene TRBJ2-3; 8 nucleotides agree with TRBD2. CDR3 sequence (DNA): TGTGCCAGCAGCCTGGGAACTAGCGGACCGCAGTATTTT. Its protein product is CASSLGTSGPQYF.